One and the same sample provided the 4 T cell receptor beta chains below, sequenced in a study of OX40 agonist ivuxolimab in advanced cancers. Sequenced by immunoSEQ multiplex PCR; TCRdb stores in-frame clones only, minus some. The top ten clones hold 0.65% to 0.85% of a sample with roughly 66,000 clones, around 83% of them seen once. Specimen: CD4+ or CD8+ T cells sorted from blood, collected in a trial of the OX40 agonist ivuxolimab. The receptors originated from an adult with an advanced solid tumor such as melanoma, head and neck, liver or kidney cancer.

V and J are TRBV4-1 and TRBJ1-2, with unresolved D. With 0 bases removed from V and 1 base from J, the gap between germline ends came to 6 bases. Germline loops: CDR1 MGHRA, CDR2 YSYEKL. The CDR3 covers 14 residues. The CDR3 spells CASSQEDGNYGYTF. The CDR3, as DNA: TGCGCCAGCAGCCAAGAGGACGGTAACTATGGCTACACCTTC.

This chain links TRBV15 with TRBJ2-2; the D gene is possibly TRBD1 (6 bases). Germline V CDR1 and CDR2: LNHNV, YYDKDF (reference sequence). Trimming took off 1 base at V and 4 bases at J, with 10 bases between the two ends. The CDR3 runs 15 residues. The CDR3 region has the DNA TGTGCCACCAGCAGAGGAGACAGGTTCACCGGGGAGCTGTTTTTT. The encoded protein is CATSRGDRFTGELFF.

The V and J genes are TRBV9 and TRBJ2-3; D remains ambiguous. The CDR3 is made up of 14 amino acids. The germline V and J ends were trimmed by 0 bases and 5 bases, with 10 bases remaining between them. Germline V CDR1 and CDR2: SGDLS, YYNGEE. The CDR3 bases are TGTGCCAGCAGCGTAGGTGGCCCCTTAGATACGCAGTATTTT. Amino acid sequence: CASSVGGPLDTQYF.

The table lists this clone with a few counts. The chain uses TRBV5-1 and TRBJ1-1; tentative D call: TRBD1 (5 bases). Deletions cut 0 bases from V and 3 bases from J, with 12 bases between. CDR3 length: 15 residues. Germline V gene lookup returns CDR1 SGHRS and CDR2 YFSETQ. The CDR3 sequence: CASSLAGFGDTEAFF. The CDR3 nucleotides read TGCGCCAGCAGCTTGGCAGGGTTCGGCGACACTGAAGCTTTCTTT.